The next 17 T cell receptor beta chains were all read from a single sample in a study of blood T cells in healthy people across ages. It was with a sample-barcoded 5' primer and a J-beta primer mix that a second PCR of about 6 to 11 cycles was run. TCRdb ran MiXCR on the 5' RACE reads and lists one entry per CDR3 protein. The data show more than 1,000,000 distinct CDR3 sequences, 20% to 25% seen once. The data were also submitted as part of a second study, on T cells of mothers and their children.

The sequenced sample was blood. These receptor sequences come from a girl aged 2 to 9 in good health.

The V and J genes are TRBV28 and TRBJ1-4, with D tentatively TRBD1 (6 bases). Trimming took 3 bases from V and 3 from J, leaving 14 bases between them. The length of the CDR3 is 16 residues. Germline CDR1 MDHEN, CDR2 SYDVKM. The CDR3 DNA is TGTGCCAGCAGTTTTGGGCAGGGGTCCCCTAATGAAAAACTGTTTTTT. As protein: CASSFGQGSPNEKLFF.

This clonotype was seen a handful of times. The chain employs TRBV4-3 and TRBJ1-2; 9 positions match TRBD1. With 1 base clipped from V and 6 bases from J, the junction kept 15 bases outside the gene matches. The CDR3 consists of 18 residues. The germline CDR1 and CDR2 sequences are LGHNA and YSLEER. The CDR3: CASSQAPWGEQGANGYTF. CDR3 nucleotide sequence: TGCGCCAGCAGCCAAGCTCCGTGGGGGGAACAGGGGGCAAATGGCTACACCTTC.

The rearrangement links TRBV27 to TRBJ2-6; D unclear. CDR1 and CDR2 from the germline V gene are MNHEY and SMNVEV (reference sequence). V lost 1 base, J lost 1 base, and 2 bases lay in between. CDR3 length: 14 amino acids. DNA for the CDR3: TGTGCCAGCAGTTTATGGTCTGGGGCCAACGTCCTGACTTTC. It specifies CASSLWSGANVLTF.

This clonotype was counted a few times. This chain connects TRBV7-9 to TRBJ1-2; the match to TRBD1 covers 7 bases. V dropped 5 bases and J dropped 2; count of bases not matched to a gene: 8. Germline V gives CDR1 SEHNR, CDR2 FQNEAQ (reference sequence). The CDR3 spans 15 residues. The CDR3 reads CASSGGGQPNYGYTF. CDR3 nucleotides: TGTGCCAGCAGCGGAGGGGGACAGCCGAACTATGGCTACACCTTC.

This clonotype was detected a few times. The V gene is TRBV4-2, the J gene TRBJ2-6; D is possibly TRBD1 (5 bases). In germline, CDR1 is LGHNA, CDR2 YNFKEQ. The CDR3 totals 17 residues. V shed 0 bases and J shed 0 bases, with 9 bases lying between them. CDR3 amino acids: CASSQDRQSSGANVLTF. The CDR3 DNA reads as TGTGCCAGCAGCCAAGATCGACAGAGCTCTGGGGCCAACGTCCTGACTTTC.

This clonotype was counted only a few times. V is TRBV29-1 and J is TRBJ2-1; D is ambiguous. This CDR3 region has 11 residues. Between the trimmed V and J ends, which lost 7 bases and 5 bases, there was a span of 9 bases. Germline CDR1 SQVTM, CDR2 ANQGSEA. The CDR3: CSAPLNNEQFF. For the CDR3, the DNA is TGCAGCGCCCCATTGAACAATGAGCAGTTCTTC.

The chain joins TRBV6-5 to TRBJ2-2; 10 bases are shared with TRBD1. V shed 11 bases and J 2 bases; nucleotides not matched to a gene: 8. From germline, CDR1 is MNHEY and CDR2 SVGAGI. The CDR3 has 15 amino acids. The CDR3 sequence: CAGNRQGANTGELFF. In DNA form, the CDR3 reads TGTGCCGGCAATCGACAGGGGGCAAACACCGGGGAGCTGTTTTTT.

The chain has TRBV27 and TRBJ2-3; unclear D gene. Germline V gene lookup returns CDR1 MNHEY and CDR2 SMNVEV (reference sequence). The CDR3 sequence is 15 residues long. Trimming took 3 bases from V and 0 from J, leaving 10 bases between them. CDR3 amino acids: CASSFAGTSTDTQYF. The CDR3 region has the DNA TGTGCCAGCAGTTTCGCAGGTACAAGCACAGATACGCAGTATTTT.

This clonotype has a handful of counts. The chain employs TRBV6-1 and TRBJ1-1; D is unresolved. V gave up 4 bases and J gave up 2 bases, with 11 bases separating them. The germline CDR1 and CDR2 sequences are MNHNS and SASEGT. This CDR3 has 14 residues. The DNA for the CDR3 is TGTGCCAGCAGTGTATATCAGACAAACACTGAAGCTTTCTTT. It codes for CASSVYQTNTEAFF.

The chain links TRBV3-1 to TRBJ2-7, with 7 bases matching TRBD2. This CDR3 is 16 amino acids long. With 2 bases clipped from V and 2 bases from J, the junction kept 9 bases outside the gene matches. The germline CDR1 and CDR2 sequences are LGHDT and YNNKEL (reference sequence). CDR3 sequence: CASSQLVGDYAYEQYF. CDR3 coding DNA: TGTGCCAGCAGCCAATTGGTGGGGGACTATGCCTACGAGCAGTACTTC.

This clonotype was observed a handful of times. This chain uses TRBV7-2 with TRBJ2-5, with 10 bases aligning to TRBD2. The J call may be wrong; the DNA end is better matched by TRBJ2-7. The CDR3 totals 15 residues. Germline V gene sequence: CDR1 SGHTA, CDR2 FQGNSA. The CDR3 coding sequence is TGTGCCAGCAGCCCAGGGACTAGCGCGTCCTACGAGCAGTACTTC. Translated: CASSPGTSASYEQYF.

The chain recombines TRBV7-3 with TRBJ1-1; perhaps TRBD1 as D (5 bases). Germline CDR1 SGHTA, CDR2 FQGTGA. The CDR3 runs 14 residues. V lost 5 bases and J lost 5, with 15 bases in between. This CDR3 reads CASSPGRGNTEAFF. For the CDR3, the DNA is TGTGCCAGCAGCCCCGGTCGGGGGAATACTGAAGCTTTCTTT.

The rearrangement uses TRBV6-1 and TRBJ2-7, with D perhaps matching TRBD2 (6 bases). The germline gives CDR1 MNHNS, CDR2 SASEGT. With 7 bases removed from V and 2 bases from J, the gap between germline ends came to 15 bases. The CDR3 runs to 14 residues. The CDR3 protein is CASTTGGATYEQYF. CDR3 bases: TGTGCCAGCACGACCGGAGGGGCCACCTACGAGCAGTACTTC.

Regarding this clonotype: The germline gene is not matched at one end of the junction; a read error may be the cause. The V call is TRBV7-9, the J call TRBJ2-7, with 16 bases that match TRBD2. The germline V gene has CDR1 SEHNR and CDR2 FQNEAQ (reference sequence). The CDR3 sequence is 17 residues long. The CDR3 coding sequence is TGTGCCAGCAGCTTAAACCCGGGACTAGCGGGGGGGAACGAGGAAGCCTTC. Amino acids: CASSLNPGLAGGNEEAF.

The V and J genes are TRBV7-2 and TRBJ1-4, with D uncertain. Germline V lookup: CDR1 SGHTA, CDR2 FQGNSA. There are 13 residues in the CDR3. V dropped 9 bases and J dropped 6 bases, with 14 bases sitting between them. Here the CDR3 reads CASRDGPYEKLFF. The CDR3 coding sequence is TGTGCCAGTCGAGATGGCCCGTATGAAAAACTGTTTTTT.

This clonotype was seen ten or more times. The chain has TRBV29-1 and TRBJ1-2, with D perhaps matching TRBD1 (5 bases). The V end was cut by 0 bases, the J end by 9 bases, with 11 bases between. Germline lookup yields CDR1 SQVTM and CDR2 ANQGSEA. CDR3 length equals 12 residues. The CDR3: CSVEDTAGSYTF. In DNA, the CDR3 is TGCAGCGTTGAAGATACGGCAGGGAGCTACACCTTC. The whole variable domain, filled in from reference TRBV29-1 and TRBJ1-2, reads SAVISQKPSRDICQRGTSLTIQCQVDSQVTMMFWYRQQPGQSLTLIATANQGSEATYESGFVIDKFPISRPNLTFSTLTVSNMSPEDSSIYLCSVEDTAGSYTFGSGTRLTVV.

There are a few counts of this clonotype. The CDR3 is CASSPFFFGEQYF. The CDR3 DNA follows: TGTGCCAGCAGCCCGTTTTTTTTTGGCGAGCAGTACTTC. The chain couples TRBV3-1 to TRBJ2-5, with unresolved D. The DNA matches TRBJ2-7 better at its end, which makes the J call doubtful. The CDR3 runs 13 residues. The V gene's germline CDR1 is LGHDT and CDR2 YNNKEL (reference sequence).